The rows below give T cell receptor beta chains drawn from one sample of a study of post-analysis software for immune sequencing data. In TCRdb, the PCR reads were re-called with MiXCR into one record per CDR3 protein. The table lists hundreds of thousands of distinct CDR3 sequences, approximately 60% of them singletons, with around 11% in the top ten. Specimen: blood. The receptor source for this set is a girl aged 2 to 9 with multiple sclerosis. Each CDR3 is given with its conserved first and last residue. The order of the fields is CDR3 protein, CDR3 DNA, V gene, J gene, D gene, clone size. A D gene is named only where the DNA matches it firmly. A row's size may be missing; if present it is once, few, many or a size class.

CDR3aa: CSARVIDNEQFF; CDR3nt: TGCAGTGCTAGAGTTATTGACAATGAGCAGTTCTTC; v_gene: TRBV20-1; j_gene: TRBJ2-1; d_gene: -; abundance: few
CDR3aa: CASSLAGDNQPQHF; CDR3nt: TGTGCCAGCAGCTTAGCTGGAGACAATCAGCCCCAGCATTTT; v_gene: TRBV7-2; j_gene: TRBJ1-5; d_gene: -; abundance: -
CDR3aa: CASSYGRGTEAFF; CDR3nt: TGTGCCAGCAGTTACGGGAGGGGCACTGAAGCTTTCTTT; v_gene: TRBV6-2/TRBV6-3; j_gene: TRBJ1-1; d_gene: -; abundance: -
CDR3aa: CASSELSRGRYRHEKLFF; CDR3nt: TGTGCCAGCAGTGAATTAAGCCGGGGCAGATATCGACATGAAAAACTGTTTTTT; v_gene: TRBV25-1; j_gene: TRBJ1-4; d_gene: -; abundance: -
CDR3aa: CSVEDLGTGLETQYF; CDR3nt: TGCAGCGTTGAAGACCTCGGGACAGGGTTAGAGACCCAGTACTTC; v_gene: TRBV29-1; j_gene: TRBJ2-5; d_gene: TRBD1; abundance: -
CDR3aa: CASSQDLANTEAFF; CDR3nt: TGTGCCAGCAGCCAAGATCTGGCGAACACTGAAGCTTTCTTT; v_gene: TRBV3-1; j_gene: TRBJ1-1; d_gene: -; abundance: -
CDR3aa: CASSQDRAHEQYF; CDR3nt: TGTGCCAGCAGCCAAGACAGGGCACACGAGCAGTACTTC; v_gene: TRBV3-1; j_gene: TRBJ2-7; d_gene: -; abundance: few
CDR3aa: CASSSVTGPGYEQYF; CDR3nt: TGTGCCAGCAGTTCCGTGACAGGCCCCGGCTACGAGCAGTACTTC; v_gene: TRBV6-5; j_gene: TRBJ2-7; d_gene: -; abundance: -
CDR3aa: CSVTTDYYGYTF; CDR3nt: TGCAGCGTTACGACGGACTACTATGGCTACACCTTC; v_gene: TRBV29-1; j_gene: TRBJ1-2; d_gene: -; abundance: -
CDR3aa: CASSITGATSGYGYTF; CDR3nt: TGTGCCAGCAGCATAACAGGGGCGACGTCGGGCTATGGCTACACCTTC; v_gene: TRBV7-2; j_gene: TRBJ1-2; d_gene: TRBD1; abundance: -
CDR3aa: CASSPLDRHYGYTF; CDR3nt: TGTGCCAGCAGCCCGCTGGACAGGCACTATGGCTACACCTTC; v_gene: TRBV5-5; j_gene: TRBJ1-2; d_gene: TRBD1; abundance: -
CDR3aa: CASSSPDRREKLFF; CDR3nt: TGTGCCAGCAGTTCTCCCGACAGAAGAGAAAAACTGTTTTTT; v_gene: TRBV25-1; j_gene: TRBJ1-4; d_gene: -; abundance: -
CDR3aa: CATSRDSGAQGKNIQYF; CDR3nt: TGTGCCACCAGCAGAGATAGTGGGGCGCAGGGCAAAAACATTCAGTACTTC; v_gene: TRBV15; j_gene: TRBJ2-4; d_gene: -; abundance: few
CDR3aa: CASSEWGTNAPEQYF; CDR3nt: TGTGCCAGCAGTGAATGGGGGACTAACGCCCCCGAGCAGTACTTC; v_gene: TRBV25-1; j_gene: TRBJ2-7; d_gene: TRBD2; abundance: once
CDR3aa: CSAEGLAGRSSYEQYF; CDR3nt: TGCAGTGCTGAGGGACTAGCGGGTAGGAGCTCCTACGAGCAGTACTTC; v_gene: TRBV20-1; j_gene: TRBJ2-7; d_gene: TRBD2; abundance: -
CDR3aa: CASSPWTSGGAEQFF; CDR3nt: TGTGCCAGCAGCCCCTGGACTAGCGGGGGGGCGGAGCAGTTCTTC; v_gene: TRBV7-9; j_gene: TRBJ2-1; d_gene: TRBD2; abundance: -
CDR3aa: CASSWGLAGGHTDTQYF; CDR3nt: TGTGCCAGCAGCTGGGGACTAGCGGGGGGTCACACAGATACGCAGTATTTT; v_gene: TRBV7-2; j_gene: TRBJ2-3; d_gene: TRBD2; abundance: -
CDR3aa: CAISGYRTADSPLHF; CDR3nt: TGTGCCATCAGTGGATACAGAACTGCGGATTCACCCCTCCACTTT; v_gene: TRBV10-3; j_gene: TRBJ1-6; d_gene: -; abundance: few
CDR3aa: CASSPYPTDTQYF; CDR3nt: TGTGCCAGCAGTCCGTATCCCACAGATACGCAGTATTTT; v_gene: TRBV7-2; j_gene: TRBJ2-3; d_gene: -; abundance: few
CDR3aa: CASSLARAISTGELFF; CDR3nt: TGCGCCAGCAGCTTGGCCAGGGCTATTAGCACCGGGGAGCTGTTTTTT; v_gene: TRBV5-1; j_gene: TRBJ2-2; d_gene: -; abundance: -
CDR3aa: CSARGRLITNNEQFF; CDR3nt: TGCAGTGCTAGAGGCCGACTGATCACTAACAATGAGCAGTTCTTC; v_gene: TRBV20-1; j_gene: TRBJ2-1; d_gene: -; abundance: few
CDR3aa: CASSPHGTSGGNEQFF; CDR3nt: TGTGCCAGCAGTCCTCACGGGACTAGCGGGGGTAATGAGCAGTTCTTC; v_gene: TRBV6-2/TRBV6-3; j_gene: TRBJ2-1; d_gene: TRBD2; abundance: -
CDR3aa: CASRTGTSETKNIQYF; CDR3nt: TGTGCCAGCAGGACCGGGACTAGCGAGACCAAAAACATTCAGTACTTC; v_gene: TRBV6-2/TRBV6-3; j_gene: TRBJ2-4; d_gene: TRBD2; abundance: -
CDR3aa: CASSMGLRTNEKLFF; CDR3nt: TGCGCCAGCAGTATGGGATTGAGAACTAATGAAAAACTGTTTTTT; v_gene: TRBV5-1; j_gene: TRBJ1-4; d_gene: -; abundance: -
CDR3aa: CASHPLGGGSYEQYF; CDR3nt: TGTGCCAGCCACCCCTTGGGAGGGGGTTCCTACGAGCAGTACTTC; v_gene: TRBV27; j_gene: TRBJ2-7; d_gene: -; abundance: -
CDR3aa: CASSSPEGLPDTQYF; CDR3nt: TGTGCCAGCAGTAGTCCAGAGGGGCTACCAGATACGCAGTATTTT; v_gene: TRBV12-3/TRBV12-4; j_gene: TRBJ2-3; d_gene: -; abundance: few
CDR3aa: CASSYETGAETQYF; CDR3nt: TGTGCCAGCAGCTACGAGACAGGGGCCGAGACCCAGTACTTC; v_gene: TRBV7-9; j_gene: TRBJ2-5; d_gene: TRBD1; abundance: few
CDR3aa: CASSFVDYGYTF; CDR3nt: TGTGCCAGCAGCTTTGTAGACTATGGCTACACCTTC; v_gene: TRBV7-2; j_gene: TRBJ1-2; d_gene: -; abundance: -
CDR3aa: CASSVGGSSNQPQHF; CDR3nt: TGTGCCAGCAGCGTAGGGGGGAGTAGCAATCAGCCCCAGCATTTT; v_gene: TRBV9; j_gene: TRBJ1-5; d_gene: -; abundance: -
CDR3aa: CASSYGQGGETQYF; CDR3nt: TGTGCCAGCAGTTACGGCCAGGGGGGAGAGACCCAGTACTTC; v_gene: TRBV6-5; j_gene: TRBJ2-5; d_gene: -; abundance: -
CDR3aa: CASSLLRGAEAFF; CDR3nt: TGTGCCAGCAGCTTATTGCGCGGCGCTGAAGCTTTCTTT; v_gene: TRBV7-3; j_gene: TRBJ1-1; d_gene: -; abundance: -
CDR3aa: CAISGLSGRRDTQYF; CDR3nt: TGTGCCATCAGTGGGCTTAGCGGGAGACGAGATACGCAGTATTTT; v_gene: TRBV10-3; j_gene: TRBJ2-3; d_gene: TRBD2; abundance: few
CDR3aa: CASSLGPTPNYGYTF; CDR3nt: TGCGCCAGCAGCTTGGGCCCCACGCCTAACTATGGCTACACCTTC; v_gene: TRBV5-1; j_gene: TRBJ1-2; d_gene: -; abundance: once
CDR3aa: CASSETGRSNEQFF; CDR3nt: TGTGCCAGCAGCGAAACCGGGAGGAGCAATGAGCAGTTCTTC; v_gene: TRBV7-6; j_gene: TRBJ2-1; d_gene: TRBD2; abundance: -
CDR3aa: CSVVLPDITDTQYF; CDR3nt: TGCAGCGTTGTTCTTCCTGACATCACAGATACGCAGTATTTT; v_gene: TRBV29-1; j_gene: TRBJ2-3; d_gene: -; abundance: many
CDR3aa: CASSLAGAPYNEQFF; CDR3nt: TGTGCCAGCAGTCTAGCGGGGGCCCCCTACAATGAGCAGTTCTTC; v_gene: TRBV12-3/TRBV12-4; j_gene: TRBJ2-1; d_gene: TRBD2; abundance: -
CDR3aa: CASSQLSTGPPNYGYTF; CDR3nt: TGTGCCAGCAGTCAACTCTCGACAGGTCCCCCTAACTATGGCTACACCTTC; v_gene: TRBV6-5; j_gene: TRBJ1-2; d_gene: -; abundance: few
CDR3aa: CASSPLPDTEAFF; CDR3nt: TGTGCCAGCAGCCCCCTCCCCGACACTGAAGCTTTCTTT; v_gene: TRBV12-3/TRBV12-4; j_gene: TRBJ1-1; d_gene: -; abundance: few
CDR3aa: CASSQFEKETQYF; CDR3nt: TGCGCCAGCAGCCAGTTTGAAAAAGAGACCCAGTACTTC; v_gene: TRBV5-1; j_gene: TRBJ2-5; d_gene: -; abundance: -
CDR3aa: CASSSAREETQYF; CDR3nt: TGTGCCAGCAGCTCGGCTAGGGAAGAGACCCAGTACTTC; v_gene: TRBV5-5; j_gene: TRBJ2-5; d_gene: -; abundance: -
CDR3aa: CAISEGTERMETQYF; CDR3nt: TGTGCCATCAGTGAGGGTACAGAGAGGATGGAGACCCAGTACTTC; v_gene: TRBV10-3; j_gene: TRBJ2-5; d_gene: -; abundance: -
CDR3aa: CASSLVVRESSFF; CDR3nt: TGTGCCAGCAGTTTGGTCGTACGGGAGTCGTCGTTCTTC; v_gene: TRBV28; j_gene: TRBJ2-1; d_gene: -; abundance: -
CDR3aa: CASSQTQGRSNTGELFF; CDR3nt: TGCGCCAGCAGCCAGACACAGGGGCGATCGAACACCGGGGAGCTGTTTTTT; v_gene: TRBV4-3; j_gene: TRBJ2-2; d_gene: TRBD1; abundance: once
CDR3aa: CASSQDVRGFGYTF; CDR3nt: TGCGCCAGCAGCCAAGATGTTAGAGGGTTTGGCTACACCTTC; v_gene: TRBV4-1; j_gene: TRBJ1-2; d_gene: -; abundance: once
CDR3aa: CASSPSGLPRRGEQFF; CDR3nt: TGTGCCAGCAGCCCATCGGGACTACCCCGCAGGGGTGAGCAGTTCTTC; v_gene: TRBV14; j_gene: TRBJ2-1; d_gene: -; abundance: -
CDR3aa: CASSEGVWETQYF; CDR3nt: TGTGCCAGCAGCGAGGGTGTGTGGGAGACCCAGTACTTC; v_gene: TRBV27; j_gene: TRBJ2-5; d_gene: -; abundance: few
CDR3aa: CSALVDDYEQYF; CDR3nt: TGCAGTGCCCTGGTTGATGACTACGAGCAGTACTTC; v_gene: TRBV20-1; j_gene: TRBJ2-7; d_gene: -; abundance: few
CDR3aa: CASMVTNQETQYF; CDR3nt: TGTGCCAGCATGGTCACAAACCAAGAGACCCAGTACTTC; v_gene: TRBV2; j_gene: TRBJ2-5; d_gene: -; abundance: -
CDR3aa: CASRTGTDNSGYTF; CDR3nt: TGCGCCAGCCGGACCGGGACGGACAACTCTGGCTACACCTTC; v_gene: TRBV5-1; j_gene: TRBJ1-2; d_gene: -; abundance: -
CDR3aa: CASSPRLAERLTDTQYF; CDR3nt: TGCGCCAGCAGCCCCAGACTAGCGGAACGTCTCACAGATACGCAGTATTTT; v_gene: TRBV4-1; j_gene: TRBJ2-3; d_gene: TRBD2; abundance: -
CDR3aa: CASSGVGTRGPEQYF; CDR3nt: TGTGCCAGCAGTGGGGTTGGGACTAGAGGTCCCGAGCAGTACTTC; v_gene: TRBV2; j_gene: TRBJ2-7; d_gene: TRBD2; abundance: -
CDR3aa: CASSLPGAGYYGYTF; CDR3nt: TGTGCCAGCAGCTTACCCGGGGCCGGGTACTATGGCTACACCTTC; v_gene: TRBV7-2; j_gene: TRBJ1-2; d_gene: -; abundance: -
CDR3aa: CASSWGGANSPLHF; CDR3nt: TGCGCCAGCAGCTGGGGAGGGGCAAATTCACCCCTCCACTTT; v_gene: TRBV5-1; j_gene: TRBJ1-6; d_gene: -; abundance: -